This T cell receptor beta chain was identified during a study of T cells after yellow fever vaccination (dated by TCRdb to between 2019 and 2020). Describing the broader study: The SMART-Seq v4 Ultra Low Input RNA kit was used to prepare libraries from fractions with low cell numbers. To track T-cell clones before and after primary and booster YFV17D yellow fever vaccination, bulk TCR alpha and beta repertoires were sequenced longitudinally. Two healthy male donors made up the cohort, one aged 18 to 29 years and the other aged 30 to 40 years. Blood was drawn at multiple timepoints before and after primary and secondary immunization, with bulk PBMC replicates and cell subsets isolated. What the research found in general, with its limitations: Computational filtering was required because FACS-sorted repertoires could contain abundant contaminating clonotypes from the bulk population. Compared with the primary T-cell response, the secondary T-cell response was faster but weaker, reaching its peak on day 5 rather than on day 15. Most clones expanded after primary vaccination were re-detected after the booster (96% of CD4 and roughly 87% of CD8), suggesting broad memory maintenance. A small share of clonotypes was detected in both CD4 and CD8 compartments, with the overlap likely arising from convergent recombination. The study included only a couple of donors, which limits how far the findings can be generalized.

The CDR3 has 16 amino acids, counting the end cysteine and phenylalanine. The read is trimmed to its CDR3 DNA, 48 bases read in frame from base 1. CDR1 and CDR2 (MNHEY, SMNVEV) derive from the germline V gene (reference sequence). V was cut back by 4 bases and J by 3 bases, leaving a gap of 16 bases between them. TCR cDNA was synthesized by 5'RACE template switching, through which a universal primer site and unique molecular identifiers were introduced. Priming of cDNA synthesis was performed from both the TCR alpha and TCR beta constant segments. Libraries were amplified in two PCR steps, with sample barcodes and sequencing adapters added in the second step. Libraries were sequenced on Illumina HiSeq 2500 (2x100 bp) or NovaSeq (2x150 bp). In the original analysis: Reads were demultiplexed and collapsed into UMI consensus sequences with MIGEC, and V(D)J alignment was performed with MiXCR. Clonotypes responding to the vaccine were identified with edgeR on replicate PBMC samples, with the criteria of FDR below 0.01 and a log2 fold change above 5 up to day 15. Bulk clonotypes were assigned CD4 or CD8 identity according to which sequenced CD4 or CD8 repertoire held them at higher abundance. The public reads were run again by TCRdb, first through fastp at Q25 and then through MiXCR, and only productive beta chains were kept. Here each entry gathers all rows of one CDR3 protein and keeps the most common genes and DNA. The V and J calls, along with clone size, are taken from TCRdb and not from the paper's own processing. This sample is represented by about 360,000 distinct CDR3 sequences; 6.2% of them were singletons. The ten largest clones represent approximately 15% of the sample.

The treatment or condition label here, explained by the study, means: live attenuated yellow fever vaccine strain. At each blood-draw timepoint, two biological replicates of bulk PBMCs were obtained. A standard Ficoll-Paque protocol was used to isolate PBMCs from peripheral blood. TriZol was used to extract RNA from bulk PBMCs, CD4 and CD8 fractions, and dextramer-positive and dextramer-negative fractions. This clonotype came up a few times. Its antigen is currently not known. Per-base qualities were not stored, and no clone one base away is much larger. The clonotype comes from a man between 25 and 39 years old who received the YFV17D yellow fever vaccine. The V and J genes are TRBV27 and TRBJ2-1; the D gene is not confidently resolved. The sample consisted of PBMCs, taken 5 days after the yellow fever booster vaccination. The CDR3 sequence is CASSSSGYQLYNEQFF. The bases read TGTGCCAGCAGTTCCTCCGGGTATCAACTCTACAATGAGCAGTTCTTC.